This T cell receptor beta chain was recovered during a study of tumor and adjacent non-tumor tissue in lung cancer. Turning to the study itself: Patients comprised roughly 12 adenocarcinoma, a couple of squamous cell carcinoma and 1 small cell lung cancer. On average, productive TCRbeta reads reached about 4.17 million per sample.

About this clonotype: The antigen is unknown.

V gave up 2 bases and J gave up 2 bases, with 19 bases separating them. Germline V lookup: CDR1 MNHEY, CDR2 SVGEGT. CDR3 length: 17 residues. The template was RNA from unsorted bulk tissue. Study-wide findings and caveats: Compared with tumor, normal lung showed significantly lower TCR diversity.

TCRbeta libraries were built with three rounds of nested PCR, modified from ARM-PCR. TCRdb independently ran MiXCR on the multiplex PCR reads; one entry per CDR3 protein. The sample holds about 93,000 distinct CDR3 sequences, about 66% seen once. The receptor was isolated from a man between 60 and 75 years old with non-small cell lung cancer. The sample comprised lung tumor tissue. The chain carries TRBV6-2 or TRBV6-3 and TRBJ2-7; D unresolved. The CDR3 is CASSYGYASGKPYEQYF. For the CDR3, the DNA is TGTGCCAGCAGTTACGGCTATGCGAGTGGGAAACCCTACGAGCAGTACTTC.